The present TCR beta chain was sequenced within a study of blood T cell repertoires in COVID-19. At the level of the study: Specimens from acute and convalescent COVID-19 originated in the United States, Italy and Spain. From T cells, B-cell-depleted T cells, or PBMCs came the material, which was cDNA or gDNA.

In the source study's methods: Estimates of nucleated cell counts were drawn from the amplification of reference gene primers. The method was immunoSEQ multiplex PCR; TCRdb's version includes in-frame clones alone and lacks a portion of them. V and J calls and clone size are as listed in that table; D and trimming were resolved from the DNA. This sample has some 98,000 clones, with 82% found just once. Germline-derived CDR1 and CDR2 are MNHEY and SVGAGI. Losses at the gene ends were 6 bases for V and 7 bases for J; bases not matched to a gene: 5. The CDR3 consists of 13 residues. The sequencing input was peripheral blood. The chain is built from TRBV6-5 and TRBJ1-1; TRBD1 aligns across 10 bases. This sequence originates from a man between 65 and 79 years old with active or convalescent COVID-19. The CDR3, as DNA: TGTGCCAGCAGCCTCAGGGACAGGGGTGAAGCTTTCTTT. Its protein is CASSLRDRGEAFF.